The source of this TCR beta chain is a study of blood T cell repertoires in COVID-19. Study background: The origin of the acute and convalescent COVID-19 samples was the United States, Italy and Spain. The cDNA or gDNA used as material had been derived from T cells, B-cell-depleted T cells, or PBMCs.

As originally analysed: For nucleated cells, counts were estimated from reference gene primer amplification. Method: immunoSEQ multiplex PCR; TCRdb's copy keeps in-frame clones and lacks some. Clone size and V and J calls were adopted from that table, with D and trimming inferred from the DNA. The sample records 240,000 or so clones, around 79% being singletons. Sequencing input: peripheral blood. The source is a woman aged 80 or over with acute or convalescent COVID-19.

CDR3 amino acids: CASAQGDRLLSGNTIYF. The CDR3, as DNA: TGTGCCAGCGCCCAAGGAGACAGGCTTTTGTCTGGAAACACCATATATTTT. V usage is TRBV19 and J usage is TRBJ1-3; tentatively, D is TRBD1 (6 bases). Trimming removed 9 bases from V and 1 base from J, with 22 bases in between. This CDR3 is 17 amino acids long. Germline lookup yields CDR1 LNHDA and CDR2 SQIVND (reference sequence).